This T cell receptor (beta chain) was observed in a study of OX40 agonist ivuxolimab in advanced cancers. Study-wide context: The dose-escalation cohort had hepatocellular carcinoma, melanoma, renal cell or head and neck cancer. Mean age approximately 66 years, range 23 to 79; 82.7% male. The study, taken as a whole, reports: Expanded peripheral T cells had an undetermined antigen specificity.

Assay: immunoSEQ multiplex PCR; the TCRdb copy retains only in-frame clones and omits some. The sample lists more than 11,000 clones, 65% to 80% occurring once. The table lists this clone with a few counts. Antigen unknown. The cohort excluded patients with autoimmune disease history or systemic immunosuppression. This specimen was CD4+ or CD8+ T cells sorted from blood, taken in a trial of the OX40 agonist ivuxolimab. This clonotype originated in an adult with an advanced solid tumor such as melanoma, head and neck, liver or kidney cancer.

In nucleotides, the CDR3 is TGTGCCAGCAGCCAAGGGAATGGGATGACTAACTATGGCTACACCTTC. Protein sequence: CASSQGNGMTNYGYTF. The V and J genes are TRBV14 and TRBJ1-2; D not resolved. This CDR3 spans 16 amino acids. Germline CDR1 SGHDN, CDR2 FVKESK. V was cut by 1 base and J by 0 bases, with 12 bases left in between.